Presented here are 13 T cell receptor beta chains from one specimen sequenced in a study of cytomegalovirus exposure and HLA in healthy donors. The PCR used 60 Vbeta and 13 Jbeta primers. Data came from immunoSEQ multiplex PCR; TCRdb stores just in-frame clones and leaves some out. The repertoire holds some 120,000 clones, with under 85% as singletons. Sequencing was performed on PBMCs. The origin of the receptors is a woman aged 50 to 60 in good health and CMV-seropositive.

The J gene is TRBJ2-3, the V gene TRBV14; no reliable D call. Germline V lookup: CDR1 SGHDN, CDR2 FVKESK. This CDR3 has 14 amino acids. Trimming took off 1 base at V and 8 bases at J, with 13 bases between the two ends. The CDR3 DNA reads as TGTGCCAGCAGCCAAGTGTCCGCAGGAACTACGCAGTATTTT. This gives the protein CASSQVSAGTTQYF.

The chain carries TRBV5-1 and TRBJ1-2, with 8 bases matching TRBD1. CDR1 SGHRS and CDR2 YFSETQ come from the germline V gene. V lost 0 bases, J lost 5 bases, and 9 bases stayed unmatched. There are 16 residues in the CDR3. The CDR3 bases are TGCGCCAGCAGCTTGGCAGGGCAGGGGGCCGGGTATGGCTACACCTTC. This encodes CASSLAGQGAGYGYTF.

The CDR3 spells CASSQAGEHYGYTF. CDR3 sequence (DNA): TGCGCCAGCAGCCAAGCAGGGGAGCACTATGGCTACACCTTC. The chain uses TRBV4-1 and TRBJ1-2; D may be TRBD1 (6 bases). CDR1 MGHRA and CDR2 YSYEKL come from the germline V gene. Between the trimmed V and J ends, which lost 1 base and 3 bases, there was a span of 9 bases. The CDR3 runs to 14 residues.

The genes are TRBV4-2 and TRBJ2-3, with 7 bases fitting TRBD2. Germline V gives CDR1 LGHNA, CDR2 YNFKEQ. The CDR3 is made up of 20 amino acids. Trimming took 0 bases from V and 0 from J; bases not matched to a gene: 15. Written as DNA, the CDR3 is TGTGCCAGCAGCCAAGAACCGGCTAGCGGCGGGCGGGGTAGCACAGATACGCAGTATTTT. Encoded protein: CASSQEPASGGRGSTDTQYF.

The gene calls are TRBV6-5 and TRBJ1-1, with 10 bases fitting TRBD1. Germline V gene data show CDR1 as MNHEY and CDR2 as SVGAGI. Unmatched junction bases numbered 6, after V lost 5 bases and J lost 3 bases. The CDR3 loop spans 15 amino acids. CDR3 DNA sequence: TGTGCCAGCAGTCACGGGACAGGGGCGGACACTGAAGCTTTCTTT. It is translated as CASSHGTGADTEAFF.

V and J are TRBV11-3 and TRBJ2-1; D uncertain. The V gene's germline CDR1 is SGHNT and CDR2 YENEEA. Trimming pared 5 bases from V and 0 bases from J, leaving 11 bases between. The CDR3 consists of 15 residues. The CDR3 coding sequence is TGTGCCAGCAGCGATAACTACCGCTCCTACAATGAGCAGTTCTTC. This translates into CASSDNYRSYNEQFF.

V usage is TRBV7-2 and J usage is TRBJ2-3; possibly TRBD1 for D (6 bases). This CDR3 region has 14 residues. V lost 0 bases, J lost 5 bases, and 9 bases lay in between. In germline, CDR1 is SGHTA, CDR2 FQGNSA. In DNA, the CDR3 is TGTGCCAGCAGCTTAGCGGGGGCGGTAGATACGCAGTATTTT. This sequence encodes CASSLAGAVDTQYF.

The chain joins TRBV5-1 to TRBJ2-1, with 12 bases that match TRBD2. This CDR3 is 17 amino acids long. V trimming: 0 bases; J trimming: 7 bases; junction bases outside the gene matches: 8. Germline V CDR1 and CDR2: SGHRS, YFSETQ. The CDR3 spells CASSLGPLAGGPNEQFF. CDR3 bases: TGCGCCAGCAGCTTGGGCCCGCTAGCGGGGGGGCCTAATGAGCAGTTCTTC.

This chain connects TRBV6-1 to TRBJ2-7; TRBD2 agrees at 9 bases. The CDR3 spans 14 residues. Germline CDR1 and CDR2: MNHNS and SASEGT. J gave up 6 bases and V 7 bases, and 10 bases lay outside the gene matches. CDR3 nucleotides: TGTGCCAGCACCTCCCCGGGACTAGCACCCGAGCAGTACTTC. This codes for CASTSPGLAPEQYF.

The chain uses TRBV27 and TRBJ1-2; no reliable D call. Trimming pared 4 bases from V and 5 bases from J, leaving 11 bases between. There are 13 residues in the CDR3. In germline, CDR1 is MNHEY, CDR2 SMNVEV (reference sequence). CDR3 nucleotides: TGTGCCAGCAGTTCGCCTGGGAGGTATGGCTACACCTTC. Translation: CASSSPGRYGYTF.

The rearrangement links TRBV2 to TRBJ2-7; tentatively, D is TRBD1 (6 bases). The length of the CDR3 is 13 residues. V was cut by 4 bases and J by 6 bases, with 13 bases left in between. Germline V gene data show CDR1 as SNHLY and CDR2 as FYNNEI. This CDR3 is CASSGETGFEQYF. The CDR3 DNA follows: TGTGCCAGCAGTGGGGAAACAGGGTTCGAGCAGTACTTC.

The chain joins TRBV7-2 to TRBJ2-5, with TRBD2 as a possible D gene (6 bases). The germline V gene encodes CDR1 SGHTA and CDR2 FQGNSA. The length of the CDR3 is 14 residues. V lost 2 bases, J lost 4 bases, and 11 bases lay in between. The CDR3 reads CASSLNGGGETQYF. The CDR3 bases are TGTGCCAGCAGCTTAAACGGGGGAGGAGAGACCCAGTACTTC.

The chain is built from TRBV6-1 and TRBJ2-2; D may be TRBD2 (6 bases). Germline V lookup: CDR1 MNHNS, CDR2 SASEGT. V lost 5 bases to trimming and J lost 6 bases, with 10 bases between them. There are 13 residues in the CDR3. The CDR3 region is CASSSRLAGELFF. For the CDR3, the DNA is TGTGCCAGCAGTTCCCGACTAGCCGGGGAGCTGTTTTTT.